The sequence of this T cell receptor beta chain was determined in a study of blood T cell repertoires in COVID-19. Study overall: COVID-19 samples from acute and convalescent phases originated in the United States, Italy and Spain. Sample material is recorded as cDNA or gDNA derived from T cells, B-cell-depleted T cells, or PBMCs.

Authors' data handling: Reference gene primer amplification gave estimated nucleated cell counts. The data were produced by immunoSEQ multiplex PCR, yet TCRdb's version contains in-frame clones alone and is incomplete. The V and J calls and clone size are taken from that table; D and trimming were inferred from the DNA. The sample holds 100,000 to 140,000 clones; 80% are singletons and the top ten take 4% to 5.5%. Germline CDR1 KGHSH, CDR2 LQKENI. V shed 6 bases and J 3 bases; nucleotides not matched to a gene: 6. CDR3 length: 15 residues. The sequence was collected from a man in his 70s with acute or convalescent COVID-19. The rearrangement uses TRBV18 and TRBJ2-2; 8 positions match TRBD1. Sequences were obtained from peripheral blood. CDR3 protein: CASSPGQGDTGELFF. CDR3 bases: TGTGCCAGCTCTCCAGGACAGGGAGACACCGGGGAGCTGTTTTTT.